This T cell receptor (beta chain) was captured by sequencing in a study of cytomegalovirus exposure and HLA in healthy donors. Notes on the study in general: The authors enumerated around 150 TCR beta chains as linked to cytomegalovirus.

A note on this clone: Its antigen is still unknown.

The CDR3 is made up of 14 amino acids. V was pared by 5 bases and J by 7 bases, with 5 bases of the junction left unmatched. CDR1 is SGHRS, CDR2 YFSETQ, per germline. 60 Vbeta and 13 Jbeta primers were used in PCR. Libraries were prepared by immunoSEQ multiplex PCR; TCRdb keeps only in-frame clonotypes and omits some of them. The data contain roughly 200,000 clones, more than 85% of them singletons. The sample taken for sequencing was PBMCs. The chain uses TRBV5-1 and TRBJ2-1; TRBD1 matches 11 bases. The TCR was taken from a woman under 30 in good health and CMV-seronegative. The CDR3 region is CASSPGTGGNEQFF. Written as DNA, the CDR3 is TGCGCCAGCAGTCCCGGGACAGGGGGTAATGAGCAGTTCTTC.